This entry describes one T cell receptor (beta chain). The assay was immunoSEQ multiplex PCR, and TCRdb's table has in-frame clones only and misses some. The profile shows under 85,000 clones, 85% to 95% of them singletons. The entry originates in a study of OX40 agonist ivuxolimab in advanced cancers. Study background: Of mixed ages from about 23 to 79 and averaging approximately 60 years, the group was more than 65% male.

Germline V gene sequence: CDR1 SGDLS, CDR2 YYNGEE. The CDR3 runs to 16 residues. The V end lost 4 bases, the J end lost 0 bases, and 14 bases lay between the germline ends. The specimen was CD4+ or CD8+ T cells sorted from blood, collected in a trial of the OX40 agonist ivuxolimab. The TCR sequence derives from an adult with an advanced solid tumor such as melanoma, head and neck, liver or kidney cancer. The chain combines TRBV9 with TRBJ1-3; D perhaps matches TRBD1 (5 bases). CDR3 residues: CASSPGTALSGNTIYF. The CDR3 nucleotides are TGTGCCAGCAGCCCGGGGACGGCGCTCTCTGGAAACACCATATATTTT.